Described below is a single TCR beta chain sequence and its context. Enrollees, about 18 to 90 years old, lived in 24 US areas. Recovery among Cohort 3 donors was established by two negative PCRs, clearance, or symptom resolution. This specimen comes from a study of blood T cell repertoires in COVID-19. Study information: From T cells, B-cell-depleted T cells, or PBMCs came the material, which was cDNA or gDNA.

V shed 4 bases and J 6 bases; nucleotides not matched to a gene: 6. CDR1 and CDR2 (germline): MNHEY, SVGAGI. CDR3 size: 15 residues. TCRdb keeps only in-frame clones here, not all; method: immunoSEQ multiplex PCR. The sample lists some 500,000 clones; 88% were seen once. This clonotype was sampled from a woman aged 40 to 49 who had recovered from COVID-19. The chain couples TRBV6-5 to TRBJ2-2; 9 bases are a match to TRBD2. Sequenced material: PBMCs or T cells enriched from blood (not recorded which). The CDR3 loop reads CASSLAGEGSGELFF. The CDR3 DNA follows: TGTGCCAGCAGTTTAGCGGGAGAGGGTTCCGGGGAGCTGTTTTTT.